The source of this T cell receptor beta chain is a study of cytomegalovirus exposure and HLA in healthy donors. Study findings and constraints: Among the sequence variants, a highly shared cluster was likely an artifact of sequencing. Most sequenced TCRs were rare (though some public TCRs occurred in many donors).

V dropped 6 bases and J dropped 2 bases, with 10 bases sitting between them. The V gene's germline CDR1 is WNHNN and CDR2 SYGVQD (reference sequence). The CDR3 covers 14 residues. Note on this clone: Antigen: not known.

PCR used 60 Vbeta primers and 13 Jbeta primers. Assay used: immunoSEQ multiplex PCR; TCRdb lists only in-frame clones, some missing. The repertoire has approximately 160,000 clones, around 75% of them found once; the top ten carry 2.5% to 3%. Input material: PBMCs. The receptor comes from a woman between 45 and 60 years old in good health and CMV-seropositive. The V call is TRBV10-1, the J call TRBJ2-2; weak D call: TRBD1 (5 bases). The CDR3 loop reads CASRKDINTGELFF. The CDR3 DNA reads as TGCGCCAGCAGGAAGGACATTAACACCGGGGAGCTGTTTTTT.